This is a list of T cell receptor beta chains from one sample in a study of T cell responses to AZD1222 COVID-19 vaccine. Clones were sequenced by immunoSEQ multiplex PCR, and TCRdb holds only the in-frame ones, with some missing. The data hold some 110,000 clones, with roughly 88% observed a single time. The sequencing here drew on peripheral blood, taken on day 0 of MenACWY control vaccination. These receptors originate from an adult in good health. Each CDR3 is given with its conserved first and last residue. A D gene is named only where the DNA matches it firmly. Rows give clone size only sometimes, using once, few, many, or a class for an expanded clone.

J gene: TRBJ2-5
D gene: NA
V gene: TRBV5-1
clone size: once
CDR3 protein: CASSSLQGTQETQYF
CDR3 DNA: TGCGCCAGCAGCTCCCTTCAGGGTACACAAGAGACCCAGTACTTC

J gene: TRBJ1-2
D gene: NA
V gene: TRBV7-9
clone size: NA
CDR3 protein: CASSLGGDRSNYGYTF
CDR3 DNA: TGTGCCAGCAGCTTAGGAGGTGACAGGAGTAACTATGGCTACACCTTC

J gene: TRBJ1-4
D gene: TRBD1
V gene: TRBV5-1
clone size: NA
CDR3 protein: CASRWTGTGSEKLFF
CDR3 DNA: TGCGCCAGCAGATGGACCGGGACAGGGTCCGAAAAACTGTTTTTT

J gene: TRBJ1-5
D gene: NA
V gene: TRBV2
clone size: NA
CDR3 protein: CASRGFSGQPQHF
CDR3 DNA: TGTGCCAGCAGGGGATTTTCAGGGCAGCCCCAGCATTTT

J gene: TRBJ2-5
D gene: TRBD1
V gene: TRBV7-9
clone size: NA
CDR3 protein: CASSFSQTDREETQYF
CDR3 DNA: TGTGCCAGCAGCTTTTCCCAGACCGACAGGGAAGAGACCCAGTACTTC

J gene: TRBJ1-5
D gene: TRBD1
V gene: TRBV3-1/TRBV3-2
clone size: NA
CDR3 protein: CASSQGTGISNQPQHF
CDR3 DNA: TGTGCCAGCAGCCAAGGGACAGGGATAAGCAATCAGCCCCAGCATTTT

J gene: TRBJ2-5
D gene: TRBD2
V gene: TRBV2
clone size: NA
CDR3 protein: CASSEILAGMETQYF
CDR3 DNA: TGTGCCAGCAGTGAAATACTAGCGGGGATGGAGACCCAGTACTTC

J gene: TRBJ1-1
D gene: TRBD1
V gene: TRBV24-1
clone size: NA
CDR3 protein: CATSDSPGQGNTEAFF
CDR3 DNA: TGTGCCACCAGTGATTCCCCTGGACAGGGGAACACTGAAGCTTTCTTT

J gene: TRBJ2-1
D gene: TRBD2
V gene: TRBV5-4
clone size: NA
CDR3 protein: CASSLVAGAYNEQFF
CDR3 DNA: TGTGCCAGCAGCTTGGTAGCGGGGGCCTACAATGAGCAGTTCTTC

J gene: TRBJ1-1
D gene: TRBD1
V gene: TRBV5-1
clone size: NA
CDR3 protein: CASSTLPTGVDTEAFF
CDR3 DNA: TGCGCCAGCAGCACCTTACCGACAGGGGTTGACACTGAAGCTTTCTTT

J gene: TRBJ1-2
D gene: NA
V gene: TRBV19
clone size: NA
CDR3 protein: CASSSEQGPLNYGYTF
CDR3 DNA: TGTGCCAGTAGTAGCGAACAGGGCCCTTTGAACTATGGCTACACCTTC

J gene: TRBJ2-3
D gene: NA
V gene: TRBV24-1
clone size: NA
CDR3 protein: CATSSSGRRASTDTQYF
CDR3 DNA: TGTGCCACCAGTAGCTCTGGGCGGAGAGCTAGCACAGATACGCAGTATTTT

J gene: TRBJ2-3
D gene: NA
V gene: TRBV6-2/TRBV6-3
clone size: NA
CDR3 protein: CASSYEWGIAGTDTQYF
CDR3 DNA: TGTGCCAGCAGTTACGAGTGGGGGATAGCGGGCACAGATACGCAGTATTTT

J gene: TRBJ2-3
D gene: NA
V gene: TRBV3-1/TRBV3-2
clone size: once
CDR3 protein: CASSLGGSATDTQYF
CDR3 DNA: TGTGCCAGCAGCCTAGGGGGATCGGCCACAGATACGCAGTATTTT

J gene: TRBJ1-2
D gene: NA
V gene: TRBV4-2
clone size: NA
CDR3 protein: CASSQVFSGRTNYGYTF
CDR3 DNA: TGTGCCAGCAGCCAAGTTTTTTCGGGACGGACTAACTATGGCTACACCTTC

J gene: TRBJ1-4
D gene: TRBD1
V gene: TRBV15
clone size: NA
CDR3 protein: CATSRPGTGNEKLFF
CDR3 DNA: TGTGCCACCAGCAGACCCGGGACAGGGAATGAAAAACTGTTTTTT

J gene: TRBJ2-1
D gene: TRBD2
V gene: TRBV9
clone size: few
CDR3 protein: CASSVARGGWNEQFF
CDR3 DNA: TGTGCCAGCAGCGTAGCGCGGGGGGGCTGGAATGAGCAGTTCTTC

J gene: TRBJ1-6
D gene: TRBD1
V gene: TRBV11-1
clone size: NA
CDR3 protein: CASSPRDRHNSPLHF
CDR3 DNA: TGTGCCAGCAGCCCCCGGGACAGGCATAATTCACCCCTCCACTTT

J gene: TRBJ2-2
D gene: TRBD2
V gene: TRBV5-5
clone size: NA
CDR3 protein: CASSLGRRTSRESGELFF
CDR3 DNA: TGTGCCAGCAGCTTGGGTCGGCGGACTAGCAGAGAGAGCGGGGAGCTGTTTTTT

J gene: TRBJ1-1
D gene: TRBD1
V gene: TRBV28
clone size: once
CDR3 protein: CASSAPGGRHTEAFF
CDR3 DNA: TGTGCCAGCAGCGCTCCAGGGGGAAGGCACACTGAAGCTTTCTTT

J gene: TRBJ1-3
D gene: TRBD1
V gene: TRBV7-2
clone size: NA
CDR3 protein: CASSYRGLSGNTIYF
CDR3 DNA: TGTGCCAGCAGTTACAGGGGCCTGTCTGGAAACACCATATATTTT

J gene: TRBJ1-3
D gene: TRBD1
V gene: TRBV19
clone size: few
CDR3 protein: CASSIPPGQGAIGNTIYF
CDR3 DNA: TGTGCCAGTAGTATACCCCCCGGACAGGGGGCCATTGGAAACACCATATATTTT

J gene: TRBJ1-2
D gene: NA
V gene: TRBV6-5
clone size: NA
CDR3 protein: CASTISHRGEGGYTF
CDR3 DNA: TGTGCCAGCACGATTTCCCACCGGGGGGAAGGAGGCTACACCTTC

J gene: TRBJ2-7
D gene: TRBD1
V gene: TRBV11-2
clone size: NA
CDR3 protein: CASSLGGQGTTYEQYF
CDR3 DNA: TGTGCCAGCAGCTTGGGGGGACAGGGGACCACCTACGAGCAGTACTTC

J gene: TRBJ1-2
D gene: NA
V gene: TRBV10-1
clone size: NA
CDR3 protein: CAPSPRYPVGQNYGYTF
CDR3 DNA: TGCGCCCCCAGCCCCCGGTATCCGGTAGGCCAAAACTATGGCTACACCTTC

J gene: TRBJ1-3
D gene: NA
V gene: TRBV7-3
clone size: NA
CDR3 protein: CASSQRTGFGNTIYF
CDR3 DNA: TGTGCCAGCAGCCAGAGAACAGGGTTCGGAAACACCATATATTTT

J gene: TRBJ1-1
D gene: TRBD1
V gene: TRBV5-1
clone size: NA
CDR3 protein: CASRTGSMNTEAFF
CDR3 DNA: TGCGCCAGCAGGACAGGGTCAATGAACACTGAAGCTTTCTTT

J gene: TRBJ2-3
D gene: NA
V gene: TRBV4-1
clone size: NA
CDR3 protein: CASSQEGMSADTQYF
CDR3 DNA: TGCGCCAGCAGCCAAGAGGGTATGTCGGCAGATACGCAGTATTTT

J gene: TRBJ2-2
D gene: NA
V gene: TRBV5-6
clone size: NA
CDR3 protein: CASSLYLGVITGELFF
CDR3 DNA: TGTGCCAGCAGCTTATATTTGGGGGTAATCACCGGGGAGCTGTTTTTT

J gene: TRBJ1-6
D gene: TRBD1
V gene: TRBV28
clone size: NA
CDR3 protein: CASRPGQSSNSPLHF
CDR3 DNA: TGTGCCAGCAGACCGGGACAGAGTTCTAATTCACCCCTCCACTTT

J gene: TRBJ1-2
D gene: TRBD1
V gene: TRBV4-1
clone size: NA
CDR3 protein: CASSRLTGTGVYGYTF
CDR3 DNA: TGCGCCAGCAGCCGATTAACTGGGACAGGCGTCTATGGCTACACCTTC

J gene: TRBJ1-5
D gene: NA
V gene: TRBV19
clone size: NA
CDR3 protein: CASSSQGYSNQPQHF
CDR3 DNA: TGTGCCAGTAGTTCACAGGGTTATAGCAATCAGCCCCAGCATTTT

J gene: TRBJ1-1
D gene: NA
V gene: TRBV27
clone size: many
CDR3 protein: CASRQLNTEAFF
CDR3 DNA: TGTGCCAGCAGACAATTGAACACTGAAGCTTTCTTT

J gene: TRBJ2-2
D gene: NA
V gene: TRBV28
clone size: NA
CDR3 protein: CASSADVGSTGELFF
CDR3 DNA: TGTGCCAGCAGTGCGGATGTGGGGTCCACCGGGGAGCTGTTTTTT

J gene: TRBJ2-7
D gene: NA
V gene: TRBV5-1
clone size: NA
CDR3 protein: CASSLGNEQYF
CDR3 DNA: TGCGCCAGCAGCTTAGGGAACGAGCAGTACTTC

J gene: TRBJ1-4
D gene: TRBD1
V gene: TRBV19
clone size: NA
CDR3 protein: CARQGSLNEKLFF
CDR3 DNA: TGTGCCAGACAGGGGAGCCTGAATGAAAAACTGTTTTTT